The 27 T cell receptor beta chains reported below all come from one sample, sequenced in a study of blood T cell repertoires in COVID-19 (dated by TCRdb to 2018 to 2021). To prepare the library, the immunoSEQ multiplex PCR assay was applied. TCRdb carries this immuneACCESS record with in-frame sequences only. Its versions omit some clonotypes, under half of them owing to an unresolved V gene in the studies checked, with the rest unexplained. Recorded for this sample are around 150,000 clones; over 60% of them occurred a single time. Just under 3% of the sample is held by the ten biggest clonotypes. Material: PBMCs or T cells enriched from blood (not recorded which). The receptors originated from a woman aged 45-65 years who had recovered from COVID-19.

The J gene is TRBJ1-4, the V gene TRBV4-1, with TRBD1 matching over 11 bases. Germline values: CDR1 MGHRA, CDR2 YSYEKL. This CDR3 region has 18 residues. J gave up 4 bases and V 6 bases, and 13 bases lay outside the gene matches. CDR3: CASSPREAGTGGNEKLFF. The CDR3 region has the DNA TGCGCCAGCAGTCCCCGAGAGGCGGGGACAGGGGGTAATGAAAAACTGTTTTTT.

The V and J genes are TRBV7-8 and TRBJ1-1; D might be TRBD1 (6 bases). The V gene's germline CDR1 is SGHVS and CDR2 FQNEAQ. There are 18 residues in the CDR3. Trimming left V 6 bases short and J 0 bases short, with 23 bases between. The CDR3 region is CASSLTETGFLMNTEAFF. DNA of the CDR3: TGTGCCAGCAGTTTGACCGAAACAGGGTTCCTCATGAACACTGAAGCTTTCTTT.

This clone occurred once. The chain employs TRBV18 and TRBJ2-5; D not resolved. The CDR3 sequence is 15 residues long. Deletions cut 0 bases from V and 4 bases from J, with 12 bases between. Germline V lookup: CDR1 KGHSH, CDR2 LQKENI. This CDR3 is CASSPPVLERETQYF. CDR3 DNA sequence: TGTGCCAGCTCACCACCTGTTCTGGAGAGAGAGACCCAGTACTTC.

The chain is built from TRBV4-1 and TRBJ2-7, with 8 bases identical to TRBD2. V shed 1 base, J shed 0 bases, and the junction held 8 bases outside the gene matches. The CDR3 loop spans 17 amino acids. Germline values: CDR1 MGHRA, CDR2 YSYEKL. The DNA of the CDR3 is TGCGCCAGCAGCCAAGCTCGTGGGCGGGGGGACTCCTACGAGCAGTACTTC. It encodes CASSQARGRGDSYEQYF.

The chain has TRBV4-1 and TRBJ2-1; 11 positions match TRBD2. There are 18 residues in the CDR3. Germline loops: CDR1 MGHRA, CDR2 YSYEKL. The ends lost 0 bases at V and 6 bases at J; junction bases unmatched: 10. This chain's CDR3 is CASSQDGGSGRATNEQFF. The CDR3 bases are TGCGCCAGCAGCCAAGATGGTGGTAGCGGGAGGGCCACCAATGAGCAGTTCTTC.

V usage is TRBV10-3 and J usage is TRBJ2-2, with 14 nucleotides matching TRBD2. Germline loops: CDR1 ENHRY, CDR2 SYGVKD. Trimming took 8 bases from V and 6 from J; bases not matched to a gene: 5. The CDR3 is 15 residues long. CDR3 nucleotide sequence: TGTGCCATCGCCGGGACTAGCGGGAGCCCCGGGGAGCTGTTTTTT. This codes for CAIAGTSGSPGELFF.

This rearrangement joins TRBV5-4 to TRBJ2-1; 9 bases line up with TRBD2. The germline gives CDR1 SGHNT, CDR2 YYREEE (reference sequence). The J segment lost 9 bases and the V segment lost 5 bases, leaving 9 bases of the junction unmatched. This CDR3 has 14 residues. As DNA, the CDR3 is TGTGCCAGCAGTCTTAGTAGCGGGAGTCCTGAGCAGTTCTTC. Its protein product is CASSLSSGSPEQFF. Full variable domain (remainder filled in from reference TRBV5-4 and TRBJ2-1): ETGVTQSPTHLIKTRGQQVTLRCSSQSGHNTVSWYQQALGQGPQFIFQYYREEENGRGNFPPRFSGLQFPNYSSELNVNALELDDSALYLCASSLSSGSPEQFFGPGTRLTVL.

V and J are TRBV30 and TRBJ2-2; 9 bases fit TRBD2. The V and J ends lost 3 bases and 4 bases, in that order; junction bases with no gene match: 6. The CDR3 runs to 15 residues. The germline CDR1 and CDR2 sequences are GTSNPN and SVGIG (reference sequence). CDR3 in DNA: TGTGCCTGGAGCCGCGGGGGGGCCAGCACCGGGGAGCTGTTTTTT. Its translation: CAWSRGGASTGELFF.

V is TRBV29-1 and J is TRBJ1-2; 11 nucleotides agree with TRBD1. From germline, CDR1 is SQVTM and CDR2 ANQGSEA. This CDR3 is built from 12 residues. V trimming: 5 bases; J trimming: 8 bases; junction bases outside the gene matches: 4. CDR3 DNA: TGCAGCGTTCTGGACAGGGGGCAAGGCTACACCTTC. Translation: CSVLDRGQGYTF.

V gene TRBV9 combines with J gene TRBJ1-3; tentative D call: TRBD1 (5 bases). Trimming removed 0 bases at V and 4 bases at J, with 11 bases between. CDR3 size: 15 residues. CDR1 and CDR2 (germline): SGDLS, YYNGEE. CDR3 region: CASSVDRNSGNTIYF. Written as DNA, the CDR3 is TGTGCCAGCAGCGTAGACAGGAATTCGGGAAACACCATATATTTT.

The rearrangement links TRBV5-1 to TRBJ2-4; D ambiguous. The CDR3 runs to 13 residues. CDR1 and CDR2 from the germline V gene are SGHRS and YFSETQ. V was shortened by 4 bases and J by 1 base, with 6 bases between the two germline ends. The CDR3 DNA reads as TGCGCCAGCAGCCCGGTGGCCAAAAACATTCAGTACTTC. This sequence encodes CASSPVAKNIQYF.

The chain is built from TRBV27 and TRBJ1-2; no clear D. Between the trimmed V and J ends, which lost 4 bases and 0 bases, there was a span of 6 bases. Germline-derived CDR1 and CDR2 are MNHEY and SMNVEV (reference sequence). The CDR3 is 13 residues long. CDR3 nucleotides: TGTGCCAGCAGTTCTCTTCCTAACTATGGCTACACCTTC. Amino acid sequence: CASSSLPNYGYTF.

The chain joins TRBV2 to TRBJ1-6; 10 nucleotides line up with TRBD1. Germline trimming cut 8 bases from V and 8 bases from J; bases unmatched to any gene: 9. This CDR3 contains 15 residues. Looked up from germline, CDR1 is SNHLY and CDR2 is FYNNEI. The CDR3 nucleotides read TGTGCCAGCGGAACGGACAGGGGGATTGATTCACCCCTCCACTTT. Protein sequence: CASGTDRGIDSPLHF.

V is TRBV5-5 and J is TRBJ1-1, with TRBD1 as a possible D gene (5 bases). CDR1 is SGHKS, CDR2 YYEKEE, per germline (reference sequence). V was cut by 2 bases and J by 0 bases, with 14 bases left in between. This CDR3 contains 16 residues. CDR3 region: CASSFLTASLNTEAFF. The CDR3 DNA sequence: TGTGCCAGCAGCTTCCTGACAGCCTCCCTGAACACTGAAGCTTTCTTT.

The chain links TRBV3-1 (or the pseudogene TRBV3-2) to TRBJ2-3; 10 nucleotides match TRBD2. The CDR3 is made up of 15 amino acids. Germline V gene sequence: CDR1 LGHDT, CDR2 YNNKEL (reference sequence). With 6 bases clipped from V and 2 bases from J, the junction kept 5 bases outside the gene matches. The CDR3 region has the DNA TGTGCCAGCAGGTTAGCGGGGGGCCCCACAGATACGCAGTATTTT. Its protein is CASRLAGGPTDTQYF.

V and J are TRBV5-1 and TRBJ2-7; the D is unclear. V gave up 1 base and J gave up 5 bases, with 10 bases separating them. The CDR3 runs to 13 residues. Germline V gene data show CDR1 as SGHRS and CDR2 as YFSETQ. The CDR3 region is CASSLSQRNEQYF. CDR3 coding DNA: TGCGCCAGCAGCTTGTCACAGAGAAACGAGCAGTACTTC.

This chain links TRBV7-9 with TRBJ2-7; TRBD1 matches at 7 bases. CDR3 size: 15 residues. CDR1 SEHNR and CDR2 FQNEAQ come from the germline V gene (reference sequence). The V segment lost 2 bases and the J segment 0 bases; nucleotides outside the gene matches: 4. For the CDR3, the DNA is TGTGCCAGCAGCTTATCGACAGGGATCTCCTACGAGCAGTACTTC. The encoded protein is CASSLSTGISYEQYF.

This clone was seen many times. This chain uses TRBV3-1 (or the pseudogene TRBV3-2) with TRBJ2-3; 11 nucleotides match TRBD2. CDR1 LGHDT and CDR2 YNNKEL come from the germline V gene (reference sequence). The CDR3 length is 15 residues. J gave up 7 bases and V 3 bases, and 6 bases lay outside the gene matches. CDR3 DNA: TGTGCCAGCAGCCAGACTAGCGGGGAAAGCTATACGCAGTATTTT. This gives the protein CASSQTSGESYTQYF.

The chain links TRBV11-2 to TRBJ2-7; 8 bases match TRBD2. This CDR3 is built from 15 residues. Unmatched junction bases numbered 7, after V lost 1 base and J lost 5 bases. Germline-derived CDR1 and CDR2 are SGHAT and FQNNGV. CDR3 in amino acids: CASSLGASGRNEQYF. The CDR3 DNA is TGTGCCAGCAGCTTAGGGGCTAGCGGGCGTAACGAGCAGTACTTC.

CDR3 DNA: TGTGCCAGCAGATTTGACAGAAACTCTGGAAACACCATATATTTT. Amino acid sequence: CASRFDRNSGNTIYF. The chain couples TRBV6-5 to TRBJ1-3, with D tentatively TRBD1 (5 bases). The V end lost 6 bases, the J end lost 0 bases, and 12 bases lay between the germline ends. The CDR3 spans 15 residues. Germline CDR1 and CDR2: MNHEY and SVGAGI.

This clone was observed once. The rearrangement links TRBV27 to TRBJ2-7, with D unclear. Trimming removed 3 bases from V and 3 bases from J, with 27 bases in between. Germline V gene sequence: CDR1 MNHEY, CDR2 SMNVEV (reference sequence). CDR3 length: 19 amino acids. The CDR3 protein is CASSLQGGPSPALNYEQYF. CDR3 DNA: TGTGCCAGCAGTTTGCAAGGTGGGCCGTCTCCCGCCCTCAACTACGAGCAGTACTTC.

This chain connects TRBV5-6 to TRBJ1-2; D is uncertain. Germline lookup yields CDR1 SGHDT and CDR2 YYEEEE. CDR3 length equals 14 residues. V shed 4 bases and J shed 3 bases, with 13 bases lying between them. The CDR3: CASSAGSSDYGYTF. In nucleotides, the CDR3 is TGTGCCAGCAGCGCGGGATCGTCCGACTATGGCTACACCTTC.

The rearrangement links TRBV2 to TRBJ2-1, with 9 nucleotides matching TRBD2. The CDR3 has 15 amino acids. Germline lookup yields CDR1 SNHLY and CDR2 FYNNEI. The ends lost 6 bases at V and 7 bases at J; junction bases unmatched: 10. CDR3 sequence: CASRDPSGAGNEQFF. The CDR3 DNA is TGTGCCAGCAGGGATCCTAGCGGGGCGGGGAATGAGCAGTTCTTC.

The chain recombines TRBV11-1 with TRBJ2-3; TRBD2 agrees at 13 bases. This CDR3 has 16 amino acids. Germline CDR1 is SGHAT and CDR2 is FQDESV (reference sequence). V dropped 5 bases and J dropped 3; count of bases not matched to a gene: 5. CDR3 bases: TGTGCCAGCAGCCAAAGGACTAGCGGGGGAACAGATACGCAGTATTTT. This encodes CASSQRTSGGTDTQYF.

This chain links TRBV7-6 with TRBJ1-2; the match to TRBD1 covers 7 bases. Germline V CDR1 and CDR2: SGHVS, FNYEAQ. This CDR3 has 14 residues. V shed 1 base and J 8 bases; nucleotides not matched to a gene: 7. The CDR3 DNA sequence: TGTGCCAGCAGCTTAGTGTCAGGGGGAGTGGGCTACACCTTC. As protein: CASSLVSGGVGYTF.

This chain uses TRBV2 with TRBJ1-5; D gene ambiguous. Germline V gene data show CDR1 as SNHLY and CDR2 as FYNNEI. The V and J ends lost 6 bases and 9 bases respectively, with 15 bases between them. The CDR3 loop spans 13 amino acids. The CDR3 region is CASRATGMRPQHF. The CDR3 region has the DNA TGTGCCAGCAGGGCGACGGGAATGAGGCCCCAGCATTTT.

The chain joins TRBV28 to TRBJ2-3; 8 bases align to TRBD2. Trimming removed 7 bases from V and 1 base from J; junction bases left unmatched: 10. The CDR3 length is 16 residues. Germline-derived CDR1 and CDR2 are MDHEN and SYDVKM. Here the CDR3 reads CASTHGRRGGTDTQYF. CDR3 DNA sequence: TGTGCCAGCACCCACGGGAGGCGGGGGGGCACAGATACGCAGTATTTT.